The table lists the clone carrying this T cell receptor (beta chain) with a few counts. Germline V CDR1 and CDR2: GTSNPN, SVGIG (reference sequence). The V end lost 2 bases, the J end lost 8 bases, and 9 bases lay between the germline ends. The CDR3 is 11 amino acids. This sample is drawn from a study of patients and donors after allogeneic stem cell transplantation. Each CDR3 protein gets one entry after TCRdb re-called the RT-PCR reads with MiXCR. The sample yields approximately 98,000 distinct CDR3 sequences, over 30% seen once. Material: blood, either unsorted or a sorted T cell fraction (not recorded which). V gene TRBV30 combines with J gene TRBJ1-1, with D hard to call. The receptor comes from a human donor who was either an allogeneic HSCT recipient or a stem cell or donor lymphocyte infusion donor (not recorded which). It is not recorded whose cells these are; they may come from a transplant donor. CDR3 in amino acids: CAWSRTGEAFF. For the CDR3, the DNA is TGTGCCTGGAGTCGGACGGGCGAAGCTTTCTTT.